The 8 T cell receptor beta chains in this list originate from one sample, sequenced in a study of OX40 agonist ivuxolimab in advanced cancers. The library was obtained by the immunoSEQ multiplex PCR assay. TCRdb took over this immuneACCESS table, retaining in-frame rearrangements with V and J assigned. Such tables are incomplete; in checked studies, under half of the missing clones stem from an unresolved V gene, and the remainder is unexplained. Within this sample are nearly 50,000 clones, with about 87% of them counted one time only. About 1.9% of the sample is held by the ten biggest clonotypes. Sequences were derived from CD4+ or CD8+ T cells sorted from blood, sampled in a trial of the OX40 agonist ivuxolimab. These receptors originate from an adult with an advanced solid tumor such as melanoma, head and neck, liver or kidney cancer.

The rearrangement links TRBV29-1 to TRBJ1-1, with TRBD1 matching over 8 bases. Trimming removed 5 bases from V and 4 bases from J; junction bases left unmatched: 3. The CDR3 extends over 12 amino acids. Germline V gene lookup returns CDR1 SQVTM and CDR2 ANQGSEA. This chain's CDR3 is CSVLRGRTEAFF. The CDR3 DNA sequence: TGCAGCGTTCTCAGGGGGCGCACTGAAGCTTTCTTT.

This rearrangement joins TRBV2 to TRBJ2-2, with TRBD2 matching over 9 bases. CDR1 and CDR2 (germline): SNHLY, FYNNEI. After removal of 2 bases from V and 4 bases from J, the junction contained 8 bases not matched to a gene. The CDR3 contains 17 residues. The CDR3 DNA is TGTGCCAGCAGTGAAATTGCGGGGGGGCCTGTCACCGGGGAGCTGTTTTTT. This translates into CASSEIAGGPVTGELFF.

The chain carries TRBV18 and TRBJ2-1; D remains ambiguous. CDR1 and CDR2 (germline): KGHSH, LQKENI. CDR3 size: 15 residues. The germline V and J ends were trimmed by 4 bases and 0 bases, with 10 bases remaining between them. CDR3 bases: TGTGCCAGCTCACTCACCGAAATCTCCTACAATGAGCAGTTCTTC. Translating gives CASSLTEISYNEQFF.

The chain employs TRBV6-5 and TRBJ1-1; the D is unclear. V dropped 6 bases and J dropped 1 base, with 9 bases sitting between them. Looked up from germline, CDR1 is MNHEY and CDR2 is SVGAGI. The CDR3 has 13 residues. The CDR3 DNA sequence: TGTGCCAGCAGCCTGAAGGGGAACACTGAAGCTTTCTTT. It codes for CASSLKGNTEAFF.

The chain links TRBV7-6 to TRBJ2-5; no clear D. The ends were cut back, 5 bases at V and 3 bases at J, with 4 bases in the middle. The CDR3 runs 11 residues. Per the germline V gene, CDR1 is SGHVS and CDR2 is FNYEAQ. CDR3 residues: CASSLKETQYF. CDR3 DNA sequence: TGTGCCAGCAGCCTAAAAGAGACCCAGTACTTC.

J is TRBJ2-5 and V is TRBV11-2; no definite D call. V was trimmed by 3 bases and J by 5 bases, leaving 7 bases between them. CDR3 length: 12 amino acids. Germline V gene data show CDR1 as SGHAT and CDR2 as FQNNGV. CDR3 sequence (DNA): TGTGCCAGCAGCTTTCAGGAGGAGACCCAGTACTTC. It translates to CASSFQEETQYF.

The CDR3 sequence is CASSLNLGAGETQYF. The CDR3 coding sequence is TGTGCCAGCAGCTTAAATCTAGGAGCCGGGGAGACCCAGTACTTC. The rearrangement joins TRBV7-3 to TRBJ2-5, with unresolved D. The V gene lost 1 base and the J gene lost 5 bases, with 14 bases spanning the gap. The CDR3 totals 15 residues. CDR1 and CDR2 from the germline V gene are SGHTA and FQGTGA.

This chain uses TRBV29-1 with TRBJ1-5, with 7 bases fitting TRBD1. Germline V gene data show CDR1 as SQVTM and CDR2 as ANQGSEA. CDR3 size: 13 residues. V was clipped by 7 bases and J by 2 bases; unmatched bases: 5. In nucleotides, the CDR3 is TGCAGCGCTGTCGGACAGGGCAATCAGCCCCAGCATTTT. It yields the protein CSAVGQGNQPQHF.